These 13 T cell receptor beta chains were all obtained from the same sample, sequenced in a study of T cell responses to AZD1222 COVID-19 vaccine. Assay used: immunoSEQ multiplex PCR; TCRdb lists only in-frame clones, some missing. The table shows about 110,000 clones, with approximately 90% occurring only once. The sample was peripheral blood, taken 28 days after the second AZD1222 dose. These receptors came from an adult who received the AZD1222 COVID-19 vaccine.

V and J are TRBV6-4 and TRBJ2-4, with unresolved D. V was pared by 5 bases and J by 2 bases, with 16 bases between. There are 16 residues in the CDR3. CDR1 is MRHNA and CDR2 is SNTAGT in the germline V gene. Here the CDR3 reads CASSPDIGGTKNIQYF. Here the CDR3 DNA reads TGTGCCAGCAGTCCCGACATAGGCGGAACCAAAAACATTCAGTACTTC.

J is TRBJ1-4 and V is TRBV28; 10 nucleotides agree with TRBD1. The V and J ends lost 9 bases and 7 bases, in that order; junction bases with no gene match: 5. Looked up from germline, CDR1 is MDHEN and CDR2 is SYDVKM. The CDR3 has 13 residues. CDR3 amino acids: CASRQGASEKLFF. CDR3 DNA: TGTGCCAGTCGACAGGGGGCCTCTGAAAAACTGTTTTTT. Combining the CDR3 with reference TRBV28 and TRBJ1-4 gives the whole variable domain DVKVTQSSRYLVKRTGEKVFLECVQDMDHENMFWYRQDPGLGLRLIYFSYDVKMKEKGDIPEGYSVSREKKERFSLILESASTNQTSMYLCASRQGASEKLFFGSGTQLSVL.

This clone was counted a single time. This chain joins TRBV2 and TRBJ1-4; no reliable D call. Germline V gene data show CDR1 as SNHLY and CDR2 as FYNNEI. With 6 bases removed from V and 5 bases from J, the gap between germline ends came to 13 bases. The CDR3 runs 14 residues. This CDR3 reads CASSVERENEKLFF. In DNA form, the CDR3 reads TGTGCCAGCAGCGTGGAGAGGGAGAATGAAAAACTGTTTTTT. Drawing the rest from reference TRBV2 and TRBJ1-4, the complete variable domain is EPEVTQTPSHQVTQMGQEVILRCVPISNHLYFYWYRQILGQKVEFLVSFYNNEISEKSEIFDDQFSVERPDGSNFTLKIRSTKLEDSAMYFCASSVERENEKLFFGSGTQLSVL.

The rearrangement joins TRBV9 to TRBJ2-7, with D perhaps matching TRBD2 (6 bases). CDR1 is SGDLS and CDR2 is YYNGEE in the germline V gene. V lost 0 bases and J 2 bases, leaving 12 bases between the germline ends. The CDR3 runs to 15 residues. For the CDR3, the DNA is TGTGCCAGCAGCGTAGGTGAGGGAGGCCCCTACGAGCAGTACTTC. This encodes CASSVGEGGPYEQYF. Full variable domain (rest looked up from reference TRBV9 and TRBJ2-7): DSGVTQTPKHLITATGQRVTLRCSPRSGDLSVYWYQQSLDQGLQFLIQYYNGEERAKGNILERFSAQQFPDLHSELNLSSLELGDSALYFCASSVGEGGPYEQYFGPGTRLTVT.

The chain joins TRBV24-1 to TRBJ2-3, with 12 bases identical to TRBD1. The CDR3 is 16 amino acids. Germline CDR1 reads KGHDR; CDR2 reads SFDVKD. The V and J ends lost 3 bases and 4 bases, in that order; junction bases with no gene match: 4. The CDR3 DNA reads TGTGCCACCAGTGATGGGGACAGGGGGCTTCCAGATACGCAGTATTTT. This sequence encodes CATSDGDRGLPDTQYF.

The rearrangement links TRBV29-1 to TRBJ1-2, with TRBD1 as a possible D gene (6 bases). Trimming pared 7 bases from V and 4 bases from J, leaving 19 bases between. CDR3 length: 14 amino acids. The germline gives CDR1 SQVTM, CDR2 ANQGSEA. This chain's CDR3 is CSAGRGPPFYGYTF. In DNA, the CDR3 is TGCAGCGCGGGCCGGGGGCCGCCCTTCTATGGCTACACCTTC.

This clone turned up a few times. The gene calls are TRBV27 and TRBJ1-1; perhaps TRBD1 as D (5 bases). Trimming took 0 bases from V and 0 from J, leaving 14 bases between them. The CDR3 is 17 residues long. Germline V lookup: CDR1 MNHEY, CDR2 SMNVEV (reference sequence). The CDR3 is CASSLSSGGFMNTEAFF. In DNA form, the CDR3 reads TGTGCCAGCAGTTTATCTTCGGGGGGATTCATGAACACTGAAGCTTTCTTT.

J is TRBJ2-7 and V is TRBV2; 9 nucleotides align to TRBD1. This CDR3 contains 12 residues. Losses at the gene ends were 9 bases for V and 3 bases for J; bases not matched to a gene: 3. In germline, CDR1 is SNHLY, CDR2 FYNNEI. The CDR3 loop reads CARRDRDYEQYF. The CDR3 DNA reads TGTGCCAGAAGGGACAGGGACTACGAGCAGTACTTC.

The V call is TRBV2, the J call TRBJ2-1; 7 nucleotides line up with TRBD1. Germline V gene data show CDR1 as SNHLY and CDR2 as FYNNEI. J lost 0 bases, V lost 8 bases, and 7 bases had no gene match. This CDR3 spans 15 amino acids. CDR3 bases: TGTGCCAGCCTCCAGGGACAGAGCTCCTACAATGAGCAGTTCTTC. This encodes CASLQGQSSYNEQFF.

This chain links TRBV18 with TRBJ2-7, with 7 bases identical to TRBD1. Germline-derived CDR1 and CDR2 are KGHSH and LQKENI. The CDR3 covers 13 residues. J gave up 5 bases and V 6 bases, and 7 bases lay outside the gene matches. CDR3 sequence reads: CASSQTGYHEQYF. The CDR3 DNA follows: TGTGCCAGCTCGCAGACAGGGTACCACGAGCAGTACTTC.

This clone was seen a handful of times. V and J are TRBV2 and TRBJ1-1; 8 positions agree with TRBD1. Germline V gives CDR1 SNHLY, CDR2 FYNNEI. The CDR3 contains 17 residues. V lost 7 bases to trimming and J lost 2 bases; unmatched junction nucleotides: 15. CDR3: CASIVDRQGKINTEAFF. Written as DNA, the CDR3 is TGTGCCAGCATAGTAGATAGACAGGGGAAGATCAACACTGAAGCTTTCTTT.

The chain couples TRBV5-1 to TRBJ2-2; D not resolved. Germline V gives CDR1 SGHRS, CDR2 YFSETQ. This CDR3 has 16 amino acids. The V end lost 0 bases, the J end lost 1 base, and 10 bases lay between the germline ends. As DNA, the CDR3 is TGCGCCAGCAGCTTGGTGGTAGGATGGAACACCGGGGAGCTGTTTTTT. It is translated as CASSLVVGWNTGELFF.

The chain links TRBV2 to TRBJ2-5; D ambiguous. This CDR3 comprises 14 residues. Between the trimmed V and J ends, which lost 2 bases and 4 bases, there was a span of 11 bases. Germline V CDR1 and CDR2: SNHLY, FYNNEI. The chain's CDR3 is CASSEFRAGETQYF. The CDR3, as DNA: TGTGCCAGCAGTGAATTTCGGGCAGGAGAGACCCAGTACTTC. The whole variable domain, filled in from reference TRBV2 and TRBJ2-5, reads EPEVTQTPSHQVTQMGQEVILRCVPISNHLYFYWYRQILGQKVEFLVSFYNNEISEKSEIFDDQFSVERPDGSNFTLKIRSTKLEDSAMYFCASSEFRAGETQYFGPGTRLLVL.